Each of the 14 T cell receptor beta chains below was sequenced from the same sample in a study of T cell responses to AZD1222 COVID-19 vaccine. Sequencing used immunoSEQ multiplex PCR; TCRdb keeps in-frame clones, though not all of them. The sample records some 120,000 clones, about 85% being singletons. The sequenced sample was peripheral blood, obtained on day 0 of AZD1222 vaccination. These receptors were taken from an adult in good health.

V usage is TRBV18 and J usage is TRBJ2-7, with D perhaps matching TRBD2 (5 bases). Trimming took 2 bases from V and 7 from J, leaving 18 bases between them. This CDR3 comprises 15 residues. The germline V gene encodes CDR1 KGHSH and CDR2 LQKENI. The CDR3 nucleotides are TGTGCCAGCTCACCATCTGAGGGCTTCACGCGGGAGCAGTACTTC. Protein sequence: CASSPSEGFTREQYF.

The J gene is TRBJ2-3, the V gene TRBV7-9, with 14 positions matching TRBD2. The J segment lost 6 bases and the V segment lost 4 bases, leaving 9 bases of the junction unmatched. There are 17 residues in the CDR3. From germline, CDR1 is SEHNR and CDR2 FQNEAQ (reference sequence). CDR3 DNA: TGTGCCAGCAGCTCCTGGACTAGCGGGAGGAGAGTGGATACGCAGTATTTT. This sequence encodes CASSSWTSGRRVDTQYF.

This clone was recorded only once. One end of the junction is discordant with germline, which a read error may explain. This chain uses TRBV5-6 with TRBJ2-5; D is unclear. This CDR3 has 13 residues. Germline assignment: CDR1 SGHDT and CDR2 YYEEEE. For the CDR3, the DNA is TGTGCCAGCAGCCTCGACTTTCAAGGGACCCAGTACTTC. This gives the protein CASSLDFQGTQYF.

J is TRBJ2-1 and V is TRBV19; perhaps TRBD2 as D (6 bases). V shed 3 bases and J shed 0 bases, with 12 bases lying between them. This CDR3 has 16 residues. Germline V gene lookup returns CDR1 LNHDA and CDR2 SQIVND (reference sequence). The CDR3 region is CASSMGPGGSYNEQFF. CDR3 DNA sequence: TGTGCCAGTAGTATGGGCCCCGGGGGCTCCTACAATGAGCAGTTCTTC.

The chain couples TRBV27 to TRBJ1-1; 10 bases map to TRBD1. With 6 bases clipped from V and 5 bases from J, the junction kept 6 bases outside the gene matches. The CDR3 has 14 amino acids. Germline V gene sequence: CDR1 MNHEY, CDR2 SMNVEV (reference sequence). As DNA, the CDR3 is TGTGCCAGCAGGACGACAGGGGGCCGAACTGAAGCTTTCTTT. It codes for CASRTTGGRTEAFF.

The V and J genes are TRBV19 and TRBJ2-7; no definite D call. CDR1 and CDR2 (germline): LNHDA, SQIVND (reference sequence). V was trimmed by 7 bases and J by 3 bases, leaving 13 bases between them. The CDR3 length is 13 residues. The CDR3 reads CASTSPIVYEQYF. The CDR3 DNA sequence: TGTGCCAGTACCTCCCCCATAGTCTACGAGCAGTACTTC.

V and J are TRBV27 and TRBJ2-2; 9 positions match TRBD2. Germline V gives CDR1 MNHEY, CDR2 SMNVEV (reference sequence). V was pared by 1 base and J by 6 bases, with 3 bases of the junction left unmatched. The CDR3 runs to 15 residues. This CDR3 is CASSLLREGPGELFF. In DNA, the CDR3 is TGTGCCAGCAGTTTATTGCGGGAGGGCCCCGGGGAGCTGTTTTTT.

This sequence joins TRBV6-2 or TRBV6-3 and TRBJ2-3; 14 bases are a match to TRBD2. Looked up from germline, CDR1 is MNHEY and CDR2 is SVGEGT. This CDR3 comprises 16 residues. V lost 2 bases and J lost 4; bases outside the gene matches: 2. The chain's CDR3 is CASSYGTSGGPDTQYF. CDR3 coding DNA: TGTGCCAGCAGTTACGGGACTAGCGGGGGCCCAGATACGCAGTATTTT.

This clone was counted only a few times. The rearrangement uses TRBV5-6 and TRBJ1-5; TRBD1 matches 7 bases. Germline V gives CDR1 SGHDT, CDR2 YYEEEE. CDR3 size: 17 residues. Trimming at V came to 0 bases and at J to 0 bases, leaving 6 bases not matched to a gene. The CDR3 DNA follows: TGTGCCAGCAGCTTGGCCAGGGACAGATTTAGCAATCAGCCCCAGCATTTT. This codes for CASSLARDRFSNQPQHF.

The chain carries TRBV7-2 and TRBJ2-7, with D perhaps being TRBD1 or TRBD2 (5 bases each). Germline CDR1 SGHTA, CDR2 FQGNSA. This CDR3 has 16 residues. Trimming removed 3 bases from V and 2 bases from J, with 17 bases in between. The CDR3 DNA reads as TGTGCCAGCAGCTTGGGGACCATCCCCCTCCCCTACGAGCAGTACTTC. This encodes CASSLGTIPLPYEQYF.

V usage is TRBV30 and J usage is TRBJ1-1; the D gene is possibly TRBD1 (6 bases). Germline values: CDR1 GTSNPN, CDR2 SVGIG (reference sequence). V lost 5 bases and J lost 4, with 20 bases in between. The CDR3 length is 15 residues. Here the CDR3 DNA reads TGTGCCTGGTCTCCCATCCCAGGGGTAGGCACTGAAGCTTTCTTT. This gives the protein CAWSPIPGVGTEAFF.

The table lists this clone with a count of one. V gene TRBV14 combines with J gene TRBJ2-7, with D perhaps matching TRBD1 (6 bases). The CDR3 totals 16 residues. V was cut by 0 bases and J by 0 bases, with 12 bases left in between. Germline V gene lookup returns CDR1 SGHDN and CDR2 FVKESK. The CDR3 loop reads CASSQEGHGSSYEQYF. In DNA form, the CDR3 reads TGTGCCAGCAGCCAAGAGGGACATGGTAGCTCCTACGAGCAGTACTTC.

V gene TRBV4-3 combines with J gene TRBJ2-1, with 11 positions matching TRBD2. Germline V gene lookup returns CDR1 LGHNA and CDR2 YSLEER. J gave up 1 base and V 0 bases, and 8 bases lay outside the gene matches. The CDR3 is made up of 19 amino acids. The CDR3 nucleotides read TGCGCCAGCAGCCAAGACCGGCTAGCGGGGGGCCGTTCCTACAATGAGCAGTTCTTC. Its protein product is CASSQDRLAGGRSYNEQFF.

J is TRBJ1-1 and V is TRBV4-1, with D perhaps matching TRBD1 (5 bases). CDR3 length: 15 amino acids. Germline assignment: CDR1 MGHRA and CDR2 YSYEKL. V lost 1 base, J lost 2 bases, and 11 bases lay in between. CDR3 bases: TGCGCCAGCAGCCAAGTCGTGAGGGACAACACTGAAGCTTTCTTT. It encodes CASSQVVRDNTEAFF.